Listed below are T cell receptor beta chains from one sample, sequenced in a study of blood T cell repertoires in COVID-19. Here immunoSEQ multiplex PCR was the method, and the copy in TCRdb shows in-frame clones only, minus some. The table shows approximately 190,000 clones, with around 80% occurring only once. Material for sequencing was peripheral blood. The origin of the receptors is a man aged 25 to 45 with active or convalescent COVID-19. The CDR3 runs from the conserved cysteine through the conserved F or W. The order of the fields is D gene, V gene, J gene, clone size, CDR3 DNA, CDR3 protein. The D gene is left open where the match is weak. Some rows have no size entry. The others give once, few or many, or a class for an expanded clone.

>TRBD1|TRBV6-5|TRBJ2-1|.
TGTGCCAGCAGTTACTCGACAGGGGCCTACAATGAGCAGTTCTTC
CASSYSTGAYNEQFF
>.|TRBV18|TRBJ1-5|.
TGTGCCAGCTCACCACCTGGAGATCAGCCCCAGCATTTT
CASSPPGDQPQHF
>.|TRBV19|TRBJ2-2|.
TGTGCCAGTAGGGTGGACAGCCGGAACACCGGGGAGCTGTTTTTT
CASRVDSRNTGELFF
>TRBD1|TRBV5-6|TRBJ1-6|.
TGTGCCAGCAGCCACGCCACAGGGGCCACTTCACCCCTCCACTTT
CASSHATGATSPLHF
>TRBD1|TRBV29-1|TRBJ1-1|few
TGCAGCGTGGAGACAGGGGCGGGCACTGAAGCTTTCTTT
CSVETGAGTEAFF
>.|TRBV5-1|TRBJ2-3|.
TGCGCCAGCAGCTTGGCCGGTCTAGCTCGCACTCCAAGGACAGATACGCAGTATTTT
CASSLAGLARTPRTDTQYF
>TRBD1|TRBV5-1|TRBJ1-2|few
TGCGCCAGCAGCTACTCCCTGACAGGGGGCGATGGCTACACCTTC
CASSYSLTGGDGYTF
>TRBD1|TRBV2|TRBJ2-1|.
TGTGCCAGCAGTAGACAGGGCACAGGGGTTCTTTACAATGAGCAGTTCTTC
CASSRQGTGVLYNEQFF
>TRBD1|TRBV11-3|TRBJ2-1|few
TGTGCCAGCAGCTCCTCCTCCCGACAGGGTCGGTCCTACAATGAGCAGTTCTTC
CASSSSSRQGRSYNEQFF
>.|TRBV27|TRBJ1-5|once
TGTGCCAGCCGCCCCCCCAGGGAACACGATATTTATAGCAATCAGCCCCAGCATTTT
CASRPPREHDIYSNQPQHF
>.|TRBV18|TRBJ1-1|.
TGTGCCAGCTCACCAAACGAGGGGGTTGGTGCCACTGAAGCTTTCTTT
CASSPNEGVGATEAFF
>TRBD1|TRBV24-1|TRBJ2-1|.
TGTGCCACCAGGGACAGGGACAATGAGCAGTTCTTC
CATRDRDNEQFF
>.|TRBV20-1|TRBJ1-1|.
TGCAGGGCCGGGATGGGCACTGAAGCTTTCTTT
CRAGMGTEAFF
>.|TRBV24-1|TRBJ1-3|.
TGTGCCACCAGTGACGGGACTCGAAACACCATATATTTT
CATSDGTRNTIYF
>TRBD1|TRBV28|TRBJ2-1|.
TGTGCCAGCAGTTTCCGGGACAGAGGATACAATGAGCAGTTCTTC
CASSFRDRGYNEQFF
>.|TRBV7-9|TRBJ1-1|.
TGTGCCAGCAGCCCCGGGGGGATGGGCACTGAAGCTTTCTTT
CASSPGGMGTEAFF
>TRBD2|TRBV7-9|TRBJ2-7|.
TGTGCCAGCAGCTTAACTAGCGGGACCGGTTCCTACGAGCAGTACTTC
CASSLTSGTGSYEQYF
>.|TRBV21-1|TRBJ1-2|.
TGTGCCAGCAGCAAAAAAGCGGCGCAGGGGGACTATGGCTACACCTTC
CASSKKAAQGDYGYTF
>.|TRBV12-3/TRBV12-4|TRBJ2-5|.
TGTGCCAGCAGCTTGGACGGGATGACCCAGTACTTC
CASSLDGMTQYF
>TRBD1|TRBV10-3|TRBJ1-2|few
TGTGCCATCAGCATGACCCCAGACAGGGATGCTTTTTATGGCTACACCTTC
CAISMTPDRDAFYGYTF
>.|TRBV4-1|TRBJ1-4|.
TGCGCCAGCAGCCCCCCCCTCGTCGAAAAACTGTTTTTT
CASSPPLVEKLFF
>.|TRBV19|TRBJ2-2|.
TGTGCCAGTAGTATGGGGAACAGGGACCAGGAGGAGCTGTTTTTT
CASSMGNRDQEELFF
>.|TRBV29-1|TRBJ2-1|.
TGCAGCGTGTTCCTGACATACTACAATGAGCAGTTCTTC
CSVFLTYYNEQFF
>TRBD2|TRBV5-3|TRBJ2-1|.
TGTGCCAGAAGCGGTGGGACTAGCGGGTTCAATGAGCAGTTCTTC
CARSGGTSGFNEQFF
>TRBD1|TRBV6-5|TRBJ1-2|.
TGTGCCAGCAGGCCTACCGGACAGGGTACTGCTGGCTACACCTTC
CASRPTGQGTAGYTF
>.|TRBV24-1|TRBJ1-2|.
TGTGCCACCAGTGAGGACAGTTACCCAGGGAGGGGTGGCTACACCTTC
CATSEDSYPGRGGYTF
>TRBD2|TRBV11-3|TRBJ2-1|.
TGTGCCAGCAGCGCGATTTTTAGCGGGAGCTCCTACAATGAGCAGTTCTTC
CASSAIFSGSSYNEQFF
>.|TRBV24-1|TRBJ1-2|.
TGTGCCACCAGTGGCGGAGCTTCTAACTATGGCTACACCTTC
CATSGGASNYGYTF
>.|TRBV30|TRBJ1-1|.
TGTGCCTGGAGCGGCTCGGGGGAACGAGAAGCTTTCTTT
CAWSGSGEREAFF
>TRBD1|TRBV5-8|TRBJ2-3|.
TGTGCCAGCAGCTCCGGGACAGGGACCCAAAGGAGCACAGATACGCAGTATTTT
CASSSGTGTQRSTDTQYF
>TRBD1|TRBV6-5|TRBJ1-1|.
TGTGCCAGCAGTAACCAGGGGGCGCACACTGAAGCTTTCTTT
CASSNQGAHTEAFF
>.|TRBV4-1|TRBJ1-2|few
TGCGCCAGCAGCCAAGACGACAGTCGTAGCCGGGGCTACACCTTC
CASSQDDSRSRGYTF
>.|TRBV28|TRBJ1-6|.
TGTGCCAGCAGTTCTCCAATAGTCTCACCCCTCCACTTT
CASSSPIVSPLHF
>.|TRBV6-4|TRBJ2-3|few
TGTGCCAGCAGTGAACAGGGCGGGAGAGATACGCAGTATTTT
CASSEQGGRDTQYF
>TRBD1|TRBV24-1|TRBJ1-4|.
TGTGCCACCAGTGGAGGGGACAGGGGACGGGAAAAACTGTTTTTT
CATSGGDRGREKLFF
>TRBD1|TRBV6-1|TRBJ1-5|.
TGTGCCAGCAGTGAAGGGGGGACAGGTGGACAGCCCCAGCATTTT
CASSEGGTGGQPQHF
>TRBD2|TRBV9|TRBJ2-1|.
TGTGCCAGCAGCGTGGGGGCACTAGCGGGAGTAGGATTCGACAATGAGCAGTTCTTC
CASSVGALAGVGFDNEQFF
>.|TRBV4-1|TRBJ1-6|.
TGCGCCAGCAGCCAAGTTTGGCAACCCCTCCACTTT
CASSQVWQPLHF
>.|TRBV5-1|TRBJ1-3|.
TGCGCCAGCAGCGAGGACACAATGTGGGCTGGAAACACCATATATTTT
CASSEDTMWAGNTIYF
>TRBD1|TRBV27|TRBJ2-7|.
TGTGCCAGCAGTTTATCCCGGGACAGGGGACCCGAGCAGTACTTC
CASSLSRDRGPEQYF
>.|TRBV5-1|TRBJ1-3|.
TGCGCCAGCAGTCCAGGGGATTCTGGAAACACCATATATTTT
CASSPGDSGNTIYF
>TRBD2|TRBV6-5|TRBJ2-7|.
TGTGCCAGCAGTTCCGGGACTAGCGGTTACGAGCAGTACTTC
CASSSGTSGYEQYF
>TRBD2|TRBV2|TRBJ2-3|.
TGTGCCAGCCGTGGACTAGACGCTAGCACAGATACGCAGTATTTT
CASRGLDASTDTQYF
>.|TRBV12-3/TRBV12-4|TRBJ1-1|.
TGTGCCAGCGCACAGGGGAACACTGAAGCTTTCTTT
CASAQGNTEAFF
>.|TRBV6-5|TRBJ1-4|.
TGTGCCAGCAGTTACGCGGGATCAACTAATGAAAAACTGTTTTTT
CASSYAGSTNEKLFF
>.|TRBV14|TRBJ1-6|.
TGTGCCAGCAGCCAAAACGCAGGGGCTGGTTCACCCCTCCACTTT
CASSQNAGAGSPLHF
>TRBD2|TRBV11-2|TRBJ2-3|once
TGTGCCAGCAGCTTAACGGGGGGGACTAGCTATCCAGATACGCAGTATTTT
CASSLTGGTSYPDTQYF
>.|TRBV2|TRBJ1-5|.
TGTGCCAGCAGTGTCGAGGGAAATCAGCCCCAGCATTTT
CASSVEGNQPQHF
>TRBD2|TRBV20-1|TRBJ2-2|.
TGCAGTGCTAGTAGGACTAGCGGGATAGGAGGGGAGCTGTTTTTT
CSASRTSGIGGELFF
>.|TRBV19|TRBJ1-1|.
TGTGCCAGTAGTCTCCAGGGCGACACTGAAGCTTTCTTT
CASSLQGDTEAFF
>.|TRBV12-3/TRBV12-4|TRBJ1-5|.
TGTGCCAGCAGGCTTCGAGCCTATCAGCCCCAGCATTTT
CASRLRAYQPQHF
>.|TRBV6-5|TRBJ2-2|.
TGTGCCAGCAGTTACCCGAGTACCGGGGAGCTGTTTTTT
CASSYPSTGELFF
>TRBD1|TRBV7-8|TRBJ2-1|.
TGTGCCAGCAGCCCGACAGGGTTCCTCGAGCAGTTCTTC
CASSPTGFLEQFF
>TRBD2|TRBV5-4|TRBJ2-5|.
TGTGCCAGCAGCTTGGACGTAGCGGGGGTGGAGACCCAGTACTTC
CASSLDVAGVETQYF
>TRBD1|TRBV6-1|TRBJ2-1|.
TGTGCCAGCAGTGAAGCGGCAGGGGGCATGTACAATGAGCAGTTCTTC
CASSEAAGGMYNEQFF